The 5 T cell receptor beta chains listed next were all sequenced from one sample in a study of CD8 T cells in ankylosing spondylitis. TCRdb passed the 5' RACE reads through MiXCR, listing each CDR3 protein once. The table has hundreds of thousands of distinct CDR3 sequences, approximately 22% seen once; the top ten hold about an eighth. Source material: blood, either unsorted or a sorted T cell fraction (not recorded which). These receptors were taken from a male donor with ankylosing spondylitis or in good health (not recorded which).

The chain recombines TRBV12-5 with TRBJ2-3, with TRBD1 matching 7 bases. V was clipped by 1 base and J by 1 base; unmatched bases: 8. Germline-derived CDR1 and CDR2 are LGHNT and FRNRAP. The CDR3 extends over 17 amino acids. CDR3 sequence: CASGLDKQGPGTDTQYF. Here the CDR3 DNA reads TGTGCTAGTGGTTTGGACAAACAGGGGCCCGGCACAGATACGCAGTATTTT.

V gene TRBV5-5 combines with J gene TRBJ1-3; D call uncertain. The CDR3 covers 12 residues. V was shortened by 0 bases and J by 4 bases, with 2 bases between the two germline ends. Looked up from germline, CDR1 is SGHKS and CDR2 is YYEKEE (reference sequence). CDR3 bases: TGTGCCAGCAGCTTGGTGGGAAACACCATATATTTT. It encodes CASSLVGNTIYF. Variable domain in full (rest from reference TRBV5-5 and TRBJ1-3): DAGVTQSPTHLIKTRGQQVTLRCSPISGHKSVSWYQQVLGQGPQFIFQYYEKEERGRGNFPDRFSARQFPNYSSELNVNALLLGDSALYLCASSLVGNTIYFGEGSWLTVV.

The chain has TRBV4-1 and TRBJ2-1; D is unresolved. The CDR3 has 12 amino acids. From germline, CDR1 is MGHRA and CDR2 YSYEKL. Trimming left V 3 bases short and J 7 bases short, with 7 bases between. The CDR3 reads CASSHPDNEQFF. The CDR3 DNA is TGCGCCAGCAGCCACCCGGATAATGAGCAGTTCTTC.

The chain employs TRBV19 and TRBJ2-1, with D possibly being TRBD1 (6 bases). Germline values: CDR1 LNHDA, CDR2 SQIVND (reference sequence). V lost 5 bases and J 2 bases, leaving 16 bases between the germline ends. The CDR3 covers 16 residues. In nucleotides, the CDR3 is TGTGCCAGTAGTGGGGGCCTGGCGAGTGCCTACAATGAGCAGTTCTTC. The encoded protein is CASSGGLASAYNEQFF.

This clonotype was detected a few times. J is TRBJ2-3 and V is TRBV4-1; TRBD2 matches at 11 bases. Trimming at V came to 1 base and at J to 1 base, leaving 10 bases not matched to a gene. The CDR3 has 19 amino acids. Germline V lookup: CDR1 MGHRA, CDR2 YSYEKL. CDR3 in amino acids: CASSQGNSGGARGTDTQYF. The CDR3 region has the DNA TGCGCCAGCAGCCAAGGGAATAGCGGGGGGGCCCGTGGCACAGATACGCAGTATTTT.